A single sample gave rise to the 32 T cell receptor beta chains below, sequenced in a study of CD8 T cells in ankylosing spondylitis. TCRdb passed the 5' RACE reads through MiXCR, listing each CDR3 protein once. Of roughly 700,000 distinct CDR3 sequences listed, 19% are singletons. The antigens for these receptors are not known. Study conclusions and caveats: A TCR beta motif of 8 or 9 highly homologous variants appeared characteristic of ankylosing spondylitis blood.

Material: blood, either unsorted or a sorted T cell fraction (not recorded which). These receptors were collected from a male donor with ankylosing spondylitis.

This clonotype has a handful of counts. This chain joins TRBV2 and TRBJ1-5; 9 positions match TRBD1. V shed 5 bases and J 10 bases; nucleotides not matched to a gene: 21. The CDR3 covers 18 residues. From germline, CDR1 is SNHLY and CDR2 FYNNEI. The CDR3 bases are TGTGCCAGCAGTTCGAGCGCCGTTACCGGGACAGGGTTTAGACCCCAGCATTTT. This sequence encodes CASSSSAVTGTGFRPQHF.

This clonotype was detected ten times or more. V gene TRBV6-5 combines with J gene TRBJ2-1, with 9 bases identical to TRBD1. This CDR3 comprises 17 residues. In germline, CDR1 is MNHEY, CDR2 SVGAGI. The V and J ends lost 2 bases and 6 bases, in that order; junction bases with no gene match: 11. In DNA form, the CDR3 reads TGTGCCAGCAGTTACCTGGGACAGGGATTATCGGTCAATGAGCAGTTCTTC. It encodes CASSYLGQGLSVNEQFF.

The table lists this clonotype with a few counts. The chain links TRBV2 to TRBJ1-1, with D perhaps matching TRBD1 (6 bases). CDR3 length: 14 amino acids. V lost 7 bases and J 1 base, leaving 13 bases between the germline ends. Looked up from germline, CDR1 is SNHLY and CDR2 is FYNNEI. Written as DNA, the CDR3 is TGTGCCAGCACCACCCAAGGGGGGAACACTGAAGCTTTCTTT. Amino acid sequence: CASTTQGGNTEAFF.

V and J are TRBV5-6 and TRBJ2-3; 8 positions match TRBD1. The CDR3 consists of 15 residues. Germline CDR1 SGHDT, CDR2 YYEEEE. The ends lost 5 bases at V and 0 bases at J; junction bases unmatched: 5. CDR3 sequence (DNA): TGTGCCAGCAGAGACAGGGGCCAAAGCACAGATACGCAGTATTTT. It specifies CASRDRGQSTDTQYF.

The J gene is TRBJ2-3, the V gene TRBV10-2; D might be TRBD1 (6 bases). V was shortened by 6 bases and J by 2 bases, with 12 bases between the two germline ends. This CDR3 contains 14 residues. CDR1 and CDR2 from the germline V gene are WSHSY and SAAADI. The CDR3 loop is CASRQGFTTDTQYF. DNA for the CDR3: TGCGCCAGCAGACAGGGTTTTACCACAGATACGCAGTATTTT.

This clonotype turned up a few times. DNA for the CDR3: TGTGCCAGCAGTTACGCTACCGGGACAGGAGATGTTAGCAATCAGCCCCAGCATTTT. Translated, it gives CASSYATGTGDVSNQPQHF. The chain combines TRBV6-5 with TRBJ1-5, with 8 bases fitting TRBD1. The CDR3 runs 19 residues. Germline CDR1 and CDR2: MNHEY and SVGAGI. Trimming at V came to 2 bases and at J to 0 bases, leaving 12 bases not matched to a gene.

This clonotype was counted only a few times. The chain employs TRBV5-5 and TRBJ1-2; perhaps TRBD1 as D (5 bases). V was trimmed by 1 base and J by 6 bases, leaving 7 bases between them. Germline lookup yields CDR1 SGHKS and CDR2 YYEKEE (reference sequence). The CDR3 sequence is 12 residues long. CDR3 loop: CASSLLGDGYTF. As DNA, the CDR3 is TGTGCCAGCAGCTTGCTAGGGGATGGCTACACCTTC.

The V gene is TRBV7-6, the J gene TRBJ2-3, with D possibly TRBD2 on 7 matching bases. Trimming removed 5 bases from V and 0 bases from J, with 9 bases in between. The germline V gene encodes CDR1 SGHVS and CDR2 FNYEAQ. The CDR3 extends over 14 amino acids. CDR3 DNA: TGTGCCAGCAGCGCGGGGGCTAGCACAGATACGCAGTATTTT. It translates to CASSAGASTDTQYF.

The chain is built from TRBV6-5 and TRBJ1-1, with D tentatively TRBD1 (6 bases). CDR1 is MNHEY and CDR2 is SVGAGI in the germline V gene. Trimming removed 2 bases at V and 3 bases at J, with 13 bases between. CDR3 length: 15 residues. CDR3 in amino acids: CASSYDGGVDTEAFF. The CDR3 DNA reads as TGTGCCAGCAGTTACGACGGGGGCGTCGACACTGAAGCTTTCTTT.

The table lists this clonotype with a few counts. V and J are TRBV7-2 and TRBJ2-3; D is undetermined. CDR1 and CDR2 from the germline V gene are SGHTA and FQGNSA. CDR3 length: 16 amino acids. V lost 1 base and J lost 2, with 13 bases in between. The CDR3 DNA follows: TGTGCCAGCAGCTTAGGAGCGCGACCCGCCACAGATACGCAGTATTTT. Residues: CASSLGARPATDTQYF.

This clonotype has just a few counts. The chain links TRBV20-1 to TRBJ1-1; D possibly corresponds to TRBD1 (6 bases). V was clipped by 5 bases and J by 6 bases, with 13 bases between them. The germline CDR1 and CDR2 sequences are DFQATT and SNEGSKA (reference sequence). CDR3 length equals 12 residues. As DNA, the CDR3 is TGCAGTGCTGGGGGGGGCAGCGCTGAAGCTTTCTTT. Its translation is CSAGGGSAEAFF.

The chain carries TRBV20-1 and TRBJ1-6, with D tentatively TRBD1 (6 bases). The length of the CDR3 is 16 residues. Trimming cost V 3 bases and J 6 bases, with 18 bases left between them. Germline V gives CDR1 DFQATT, CDR2 SNEGSKA (reference sequence). The CDR3 is CSARDPGQIRNSPLHF. The CDR3, as DNA: TGCAGTGCTAGGGACCCGGGACAAATTCGTAATTCACCCCTCCACTTT.

The chain joins TRBV12-3 or TRBV12-4 to TRBJ1-5; D not resolved. The CDR3 spans 14 residues. V lost 5 bases to trimming and J lost 6 bases, with 14 bases between them. CDR3 DNA sequence: TGTGCCAGCAGTACCACGACCGTGCGTCAGCCCCAGCATTTT. This translates into CASSTTTVRQPQHF.

This clonotype was picked up a small number of times. This rearrangement joins TRBV12-3 or TRBV12-4 to TRBJ1-2, with TRBD1 matching 7 bases. The CDR3 length is 12 residues. With 6 bases clipped from V and 6 bases from J, the junction kept 4 bases outside the gene matches. The CDR3 DNA is TGTGCCAGCAGGAAGACAGGGCATGGCTACACCTTC. Residues: CASRKTGHGYTF.

This chain joins TRBV27 and TRBJ2-1; possibly TRBD2 for D (6 bases). CDR1 MNHEY and CDR2 SMNVEV come from the germline V gene (reference sequence). The CDR3 runs to 19 residues. V was trimmed by 4 bases and J by 2 bases, leaving 24 bases between them. This CDR3 is CASSSLPPSVAATYNEQFF. The CDR3 DNA is TGTGCCAGCAGTTCCCTACCCCCTTCGGTAGCGGCCACCTACAATGAGCAGTTCTTC.

This clonotype was observed a few times. The CDR3 reads CASSSRGQAMNTEAFF. CDR3 sequence (DNA): TGTGCCAGCAGTTCGAGGGGACAGGCCATGAACACTGAAGCTTTCTTT. The V gene is TRBV12-3 or TRBV12-4, the J gene TRBJ1-1; 8 bases map to TRBD1. J was trimmed by 0 bases and V by 4 bases; bases with no gene match: 7. The CDR3 runs to 16 residues.

The genes are TRBV5-1 and TRBJ2-1; D remains unclear. CDR3 length: 14 residues. V gave up 0 bases and J gave up 8 bases, with 12 bases separating them. Germline V gives CDR1 SGHRS, CDR2 YFSETQ. CDR3 nucleotide sequence: TGCGCCAGCAGCTTGGCCCCGGGTAGGGATGAGCAGTTCTTC. Its translation: CASSLAPGRDEQFF. Drawing the rest from reference TRBV5-1 and TRBJ2-1, the complete variable domain is KAGVTQTPRYLIKTRGQQVTLSCSPISGHRSVSWYQQTPGQGLQFLFEYFSETQRNKGNFPGRFSGRQFSNSRSEMNVSTLELGDSALYLCASSLAPGRDEQFFGPGTRLTVL.

J is TRBJ2-2 and V is TRBV7-9; tentatively, D is TRBD1 or TRBD2 (6 bases each). Trimming took off 1 base at V and 5 bases at J, with 14 bases between the two ends. Germline lookup yields CDR1 SEHNR and CDR2 FQNEAQ (reference sequence). This CDR3 is 16 amino acids long. CDR3 sequence reads: CASSLDREVPTGELFF. The CDR3 coding sequence is TGTGCCAGCAGCTTAGACAGGGAGGTTCCAACCGGGGAGCTGTTTTTT.

The genes are TRBV5-5 and TRBJ1-4; 7 nucleotides align to TRBD1. In germline, CDR1 is SGHKS, CDR2 YYEKEE (reference sequence). V trimming: 4 bases; J trimming: 4 bases; junction bases outside the gene matches: 7. The CDR3 length is 15 residues. The CDR3 is CASSTTGAINEKLFF. CDR3 sequence (DNA): TGTGCCAGCAGCACAACAGGGGCGATTAATGAAAAACTGTTTTTT. The full variable domain, with the rest looked up from reference TRBV5-5 and TRBJ1-4, is DAGVTQSPTHLIKTRGQQVTLRCSPISGHKSVSWYQQVLGQGPQFIFQYYEKEERGRGNFPDRFSARQFPNYSSELNVNALLLGDSALYLCASSTTGAINEKLFFGSGTQLSVL.

This clonotype was counted a few times. The rearrangement links TRBV12-3 or TRBV12-4 to TRBJ1-2; a weak D match, TRBD1 (5 bases). The CDR3 consists of 16 residues. V shed 7 bases and J shed 4 bases, with 22 bases lying between them. The CDR3 here is CASTPGGGQGAYGYTF. The CDR3 bases are TGTGCCAGCACCCCCGGGGGGGGTCAGGGAGCCTATGGCTACACCTTC.

This chain links TRBV11-1 with TRBJ2-7; TRBD2 agrees at 11 bases. CDR1 and CDR2 (germline): SGHAT, FQDESV (reference sequence). Trimming removed 5 bases from V and 3 bases from J; junction bases left unmatched: 15. The CDR3 is 18 amino acids. CDR3 sequence reads: CASSRSGSSGRAGYEQYF. DNA of the CDR3: TGTGCCAGCAGCCGGAGCGGAAGTAGCGGGAGGGCGGGCTACGAGCAGTACTTC.

In its sample, this clonotype was seen many times. The chain has TRBV5-1 and TRBJ2-2; D might be TRBD1 (5 bases). The ends were cut back, 1 base at V and 1 base at J, with 11 bases in the middle. Germline values: CDR1 SGHRS, CDR2 YFSETQ. This CDR3 is built from 16 residues. The CDR3 coding sequence is TGCGCCAGCAGCTTGCGTGGCAGGGAGAACACCGGGGAGCTGTTTTTT. Amino acids: CASSLRGRENTGELFF.

This clonotype was detected a few times. The rearrangement links TRBV4-1 to TRBJ1-4; 10 bases agree with TRBD1. Germline CDR1 and CDR2: MGHRA and YSYEKL. The CDR3 consists of 15 residues. Trimming cost V 3 bases and J 5 bases; bases outside gene matches: 3. The CDR3 protein is CASSHRTGGNEKLFF. In DNA, the CDR3 is TGCGCCAGCAGCCACCGGACAGGGGGAAATGAAAAACTGTTTTTT.

Only a few counts were recorded for this clonotype. This chain connects TRBV18 to TRBJ2-7; D gene unclear. Germline V gene data show CDR1 as KGHSH and CDR2 as LQKENI. Deletions cut 2 bases from V and 2 bases from J, with 7 bases between. This CDR3 contains 13 residues. CDR3 amino acids: CASSPEVPYEQYF. The CDR3 DNA reads TGTGCCAGCTCACCAGAGGTCCCCTACGAGCAGTACTTC.

The chain combines TRBV6-1 with TRBJ1-1; 7 positions match TRBD1. V lost 4 bases and J lost 4; bases outside the gene matches: 6. The CDR3 is 14 residues long. The V gene's germline CDR1 is MNHNS and CDR2 SASEGT. CDR3 coding DNA: TGTGCCAGCAGTGCAGACAGGGTGGGCACTGAAGCTTTCTTT. The encoded protein is CASSADRVGTEAFF.

The chain joins TRBV10-3 to TRBJ2-7; D is perhaps TRBD2 (5 bases). This CDR3 contains 13 residues. CDR1 and CDR2 from the germline V gene are ENHRY and SYGVKD. The germline V and J ends were trimmed by 5 bases and 4 bases, with 12 bases remaining between them. The CDR3 nucleotides are TGTGCCATCAGTAGCGGACTGGATTACGAGCAGTACTTC. Translated, it gives CAISSGLDYEQYF.

The gene calls are TRBV6-5 and TRBJ2-5; 12 bases agree with TRBD2. Trimming at V came to 0 bases and at J to 2 bases, leaving 4 bases not matched to a gene. Per germline, CDR1 MNHEY and CDR2 SVGAGI. There are 17 residues in the CDR3. CDR3 residues: CASSYSPLAGGQETQYF. In nucleotides, the CDR3 is TGTGCCAGCAGTTACTCTCCGCTAGCGGGGGGGCAAGAGACCCAGTACTTC.

The gene calls are TRBV6-5 and TRBJ2-2; perhaps TRBD1 as D (5 bases). Germline CDR1 MNHEY, CDR2 SVGAGI. This CDR3 spans 16 amino acids. V was shortened by 1 base and J by 1 base, with 10 bases between the two germline ends. The CDR3 is CASSYYRTRNTGELFF. The CDR3 DNA reads as TGTGCCAGCAGTTACTATCGGACAAGGAACACCGGGGAGCTGTTTTTT.

The chain couples TRBV3-1 to TRBJ2-4; D is ambiguous. The CDR3 runs to 15 residues. The germline V and J ends were trimmed by 0 bases and 4 bases, with 10 bases remaining between them. Germline CDR1 and CDR2: LGHDT and YNNKEL (reference sequence). CDR3 protein: CASSQESSPKNIQYF. CDR3 nucleotide sequence: TGTGCCAGCAGCCAAGAAAGCAGTCCAAAAAACATTCAGTACTTC. The variable domain in full, completed from reference TRBV3-1 and TRBJ2-4, reads DTAVSQTPKYLVTQMGNDKSIKCEQNLGHDTMYWYKQDSKKFLKIMFSYNNKELIINETVPNRFSPKSPDKAHLNLHINSLELGDSAVYFCASSQESSPKNIQYFGAGTRLSVL.

This clonotype occurred a few times. This chain uses TRBV9 with TRBJ2-5, with D perhaps TRBD1 or TRBD2 (5 bases each). Trimming shortened V by 10 bases and J by 9 bases, and 10 bases separated the two germline ends. The CDR3 loop spans 9 amino acids. Germline V lookup: CDR1 SGDLS, CDR2 YYNGEE. CDR3 DNA sequence: TGTGCCGGTCGAGGGGCCCAGTACTTC. The encoded protein is CAGRGAQYF.

The chain couples TRBV7-3 to TRBJ2-1; D perhaps matches TRBD2 (5 bases). Trimming removed 3 bases at V and 4 bases at J, with 13 bases between. The V gene's germline CDR1 is SGHTA and CDR2 FQGTGA. The CDR3 covers 15 residues. The CDR3 nucleotides read TGTGCCAGCAGCTTGTTAGAAGGGAGTTACAATGAGCAGTTCTTC. It specifies CASSLLEGSYNEQFF.

This clonotype was counted a few times. The chain links TRBV6-1 to TRBJ2-5, with 12 bases that match TRBD2. This CDR3 has 17 residues. CDR1 MNHNS and CDR2 SASEGT come from the germline V gene. Losses at the gene ends were 8 bases for V and 1 base for J; bases not matched to a gene: 11. CDR3 sequence reads: CASARLAGVSFQETQYF. In DNA form, the CDR3 reads TGTGCCAGCGCTAGACTAGCGGGGGTCTCTTTCCAAGAGACCCAGTACTTC.